Listed below are T cell receptor beta chains from one sample, sequenced in a study of blood T cell repertoires in COVID-19. The repertoire was sequenced with immunoSEQ multiplex PCR; TCRdb's copy has only in-frame clones and lacks some. The sample records about 170,000 clones, roughly nine tenths being singletons. Sequencing was carried out using PBMCs or T cells enriched from blood (not recorded which). These TCRs come from a human donor with acute COVID-19. The donor label of this sample is uncertain. Both conserved end residues are part of each CDR3. D genes are given only for firm matches. Not every row has a clone size; where given, it reads once, few, many or a size class.

CDR3,DNA,J,V,D,size
CASSVGGGSGNTIYF,TGTGCCAGCAGCGTAGGCGGGGGCTCTGGAAACACCATATATTTT,TRBJ1-3,TRBV9,.,.
CASSSYRVETDTQYF,TGTGCCAGCAGCTCGTACAGGGTTGAGACAGATACGCAGTATTTT,TRBJ2-3,TRBV7-8,.,.
CASSPPGGKAFF,TGTGCCAGCAGCCCCCCCGGGGGAAAAGCTTTCTTT,TRBJ1-1,TRBV5-4,.,.
CASSEALAATEQYF,TGTGCCAGCAGTGAAGCGCTGGCAGCGACTGAGCAGTACTTC,TRBJ2-7,TRBV6-1,.,.
CASSLGGTGQAFF,TGTGCCAGTAGCTTAGGCGGGACAGGGCAAGCTTTCTTT,TRBJ1-1,TRBV19,TRBD1,once
CASSMAGWVADTQYF,TGTGCCAGCTCTATGGCAGGGTGGGTTGCAGATACGCAGTATTTT,TRBJ2-3,TRBV6-4,.,.
CASSLGDRLHGYTF,TGTGCCAGCAGCTTGGGGGACAGGCTCCATGGCTACACCTTC,TRBJ1-2,TRBV5-6,TRBD1,.
CASSQMPGMPYEQYF,TGCGCCAGCAGCCAAATGCCAGGGATGCCCTACGAGCAGTACTTC,TRBJ2-7,TRBV4-1,.,.
CASSRSGGDHEQFF,TGTGCCAGCAGCCGCTCTGGGGGGGACCATGAGCAGTTCTTC,TRBJ2-1,TRBV7-3,TRBD2,.
CASSEIGLSLSYEQYF,TGTGCCAGCAGTGAAATAGGACTGTCCCTTTCCTACGAGCAGTACTTC,TRBJ2-7,TRBV2,.,few
CASSPDRGLLETQYF,TGTGCCAGCAGTCCGGACAGGGGGCTTTTAGAGACCCAGTACTTC,TRBJ2-5,TRBV25-1,TRBD1,.
CASSPPPSAKNTGELFF,TGTGCCAGCAGTCCCCCACCTAGCGCTAAGAACACCGGGGAGCTGTTTTTT,TRBJ2-2,TRBV11-2,.,.
CASAPQVNSGNTIYF,TGTGCCAGCGCCCCACAGGTCAACTCTGGAAACACCATATATTTT,TRBJ1-3,TRBV6-5,.,.
CAWKTGTGGNQPQHF,TGTGCCTGGAAGACCGGAACAGGTGGAAATCAGCCCCAGCATTTT,TRBJ1-5,TRBV30,.,.
CASSERQVAGLTDTQYF,TGTGCCAGCAGTGAACGTCAGGTAGCGGGGCTCACAGATACGCAGTATTTT,TRBJ2-3,TRBV25-1,TRBD2,.
CASREDVATGELFF,TGTGCCAGCAGAGAAGACGTAGCCACCGGGGAGCTGTTTTTT,TRBJ2-2,TRBV2,.,.
CASSLVAIGTSDEQFF,TGTGCCAGCAGCTTGGTGGCGATTGGGACAAGCGATGAGCAGTTCTTC,TRBJ2-1,TRBV5-8,.,.
CASSLDGRVGNTEAFF,TGTGCCAGCAGCTTAGATGGCAGGGTGGGGAACACTGAAGCTTTCTTT,TRBJ1-1,TRBV7-2,.,.
CASSKTTGSGEQYF,TGTGCCAGTAGTAAAACAACAGGGTCGGGCGAGCAGTACTTC,TRBJ2-7,TRBV19,.,.
CASSGSGRWTREGSGQFF,TGTGCCAGTAGTGGGTCAGGGAGGTGGACCAGGGAGGGGTCGGGGCAGTTCTTC,TRBJ2-1,TRBV19,TRBD2,.
CASSSGTSYEQYF,TGTGCCAGCAGCTCCGGGACTTCCTACGAGCAGTACTTC,TRBJ2-7,TRBV7-2,.,.
CALMTRTGDGEQYF,TGTGCCCTCATGACCAGGACAGGGGATGGCGAGCAGTACTTC,TRBJ2-7,TRBV6-5,TRBD1,.
CASSYVQQGYEQYF,TGTGCCAGCAGTTACGTACAACAGGGATACGAGCAGTACTTC,TRBJ2-7,TRBV6-2/TRBV6-3,.,.
CASIRAGGLTDTQYF,TGTGCCAGCATCCGCGCGGGGGGACTCACAGATACGCAGTATTTT,TRBJ2-3,TRBV2,TRBD2,.
CASSPFFLLVDQPQHF,TGTGCCAGCAGTCCCTTCTTTTTACTGGTGGATCAGCCCCAGCATTTT,TRBJ1-5,TRBV27,.,.
CASSSGQGGEQYF,TGCGCCAGCAGCTCCGGACAGGGGGGCGAGCAGTACTTC,TRBJ2-7,TRBV5-1,TRBD1,.
CAWATGSSYNEQFF,TGTGCCTGGGCGACAGGTAGCTCCTACAATGAGCAGTTCTTC,TRBJ2-1,TRBV30,.,.
CAWSRAGADTQYF,TGTGCCTGGAGCCGCGCGGGAGCAGATACGCAGTATTTT,TRBJ2-3,TRBV30,TRBD2,.
CASSLQEDTEAFF,TGTGCCAGCAGCCTTCAAGAGGACACTGAAGCTTTCTTT,TRBJ1-1,TRBV7-3,.,.
CASSPPVEGRAHNSPLHF,TGTGCCAGCTCACCACCGGTGGAGGGGAGAGCCCATAACTCACCCCTCCACTTT,TRBJ1-6,TRBV18,.,few
CASSADGNQPQHF,TGTGCCAGCAGTGCCGACGGGAATCAGCCCCAGCATTTT,TRBJ1-5,TRBV2,.,.
CAIRADNTEAFF,TGTGCCATCAGGGCTGATAACACTGAAGCTTTCTTT,TRBJ1-1,TRBV10-3,.,few
CASSLGQVTQYF,TGTGCCAGCAGCTTAGGGCAGGTGACCCAGTACTTC,TRBJ2-5,TRBV7-9,.,once
CASSLPGQGVIGTEAFF,TGCGCCAGCAGCTTACCGGGACAGGGAGTCATAGGAACTGAAGCTTTCTTT,TRBJ1-1,TRBV5-1,TRBD1,once
CASSDSGQAYEQYF,TGTGCCAGCAGTGATTCGGGACAGGCCTACGAGCAGTACTTC,TRBJ2-7,TRBV6-1,TRBD1,.
CASSYETRGSFGYTF,TGTGCCAGCAGTTACGAGACCCGAGGGTCCTTTGGCTACACCTTC,TRBJ1-2,TRBV6-5,.,.
CASSQVHLRGAGANVLTF,TGTGCCAGCAGCCAAGTCCATCTGCGGGGGGCTGGGGCCAACGTCCTGACTTTC,TRBJ2-6,TRBV3-1/TRBV3-2,TRBD2,.
CASSQDRGADQPQHF,TGTGCCAGCAGCCAGGACAGGGGGGCGGATCAGCCCCAGCATTTT,TRBJ1-5,TRBV3-1/TRBV3-2,TRBD1,.
CASSITADYYEQYF,TGTGCCAGTAGCATCACGGCGGATTACTACGAGCAGTACTTC,TRBJ2-7,TRBV19,.,.